These 8 T cell receptor beta chains were sequenced from one sample in a study of breast tumors, draining lymph nodes, adjacent tissues. The lymph nodes were axillary draining lymph nodes from breast cancer patients. MiXCR was run by TCRdb on the multiplex PCR reads, yielding one entry per CDR3 protein. In the table there are roughly 86,000 distinct CDR3 sequences, roughly a fifth of which are singletons. Sequencing was performed on axillary lymph node tissue. These receptors originate from a female donor with breast cancer. Some clones in this sample may be carry-over from other donors' samples.

This clonotype was seen ten or more times. This sequence joins TRBV7-3 and TRBJ2-5, with TRBD1 matching 8 bases. The germline CDR1 and CDR2 sequences are SGHTA and FQGTGA. The V and J ends lost 2 bases and 3 bases, in that order; junction bases with no gene match: 2. This CDR3 has 14 residues. The CDR3 protein is CASSLGQGEETQYF. CDR3 nucleotides: TGTGCCAGCAGCTTAGGACAGGGAGAAGAGACCCAGTACTTC.

The gene calls are TRBV24-1 and TRBJ1-2; TRBD1 matches at 8 bases. The germline V gene encodes CDR1 KGHDR and CDR2 SFDVKD. This CDR3 contains 19 residues. After removal of 4 bases from V and 6 bases from J, the junction contained 21 bases not matched to a gene. The CDR3, as DNA: TGTGCCACCAGTGACAACCCCCCCCCCGGACAGGGAGGTTTAAATGGCTACACCTTC. Residues: CATSDNPPPGQGGLNGYTF.

The table lists this clonotype with many counts. The rearrangement joins TRBV5-8 to TRBJ2-7; D is unresolved. From germline, CDR1 is SGHTS and CDR2 YDEGEE. V lost 4 bases and J lost 6, with 14 bases in between. The CDR3 is made up of 13 amino acids. CDR3 sequence reads: CASSPWPPPEQYF. The DNA for the CDR3 is TGTGCCAGCAGCCCCTGGCCGCCACCCGAGCAGTACTTC.

This clonotype was recorded a few times. This may stem from a read error, because a much larger clone lies one nucleotide away. The V call is TRBV12-3 or TRBV12-4, the J call TRBJ2-2; D ambiguous. This CDR3 is built from 11 residues. CDR3 residues: CSSSLAGELFF. The CDR3 DNA follows: TGTTCCAGCAGTTTGGCCGGGGAGCTGTTTTTT.

This clonotype was seen ten or more times. The chain links TRBV7-9 to TRBJ2-7, with D perhaps assigned TRBD1 or TRBD2 (7 bases each). This CDR3 has 16 residues. The germline V gene has CDR1 SEHNR and CDR2 FQNEAQ (reference sequence). V was trimmed by 3 bases and J by 1 base, leaving 16 bases between them. The CDR3 here is CASSFPQGEGSYEQYF. The CDR3 DNA reads as TGTGCCAGCAGCTTCCCGCAGGGGGAGGGTTCCTACGAGCAGTACTTC.

Notes on this clonotype: It may be a read error: a sequence one base away is much more abundant. The V call is TRBV4-1, the J call TRBJ1-4, with a tentative D call TRBD1 (5 bases). V lost 0 bases to trimming and J lost 7 bases, with 15 bases between them. The CDR3 extends over 16 amino acids. Germline CDR1 is MGHRA and CDR2 is YSYEKL. DNA for the CDR3: TGCGCCAGCAGCCAAGACCCGACAGCTGGAATTGAAAAACTGTTTTTT. It specifies CASSQDPTAGIEKLFF.

This clonotype was observed at least ten times. The chain employs TRBV2 and TRBJ2-2; D possibly uses TRBD1 or TRBD2 (6 bases each). The CDR3 is made up of 16 amino acids. The V gene's germline CDR1 is SNHLY and CDR2 FYNNEI. CDR3 nucleotide sequence: TGTGCATACCGCAAAGGGGGAGGAATGAACACCGGGGAGCTGTTTTTT. It encodes CAYRKGGGMNTGELFF.

This chain links TRBV2 with TRBJ2-7, with 11 nucleotides matching TRBD2. CDR1 SNHLY and CDR2 FYNNEI come from the germline V gene. The CDR3 is made up of 13 amino acids. J lost 6 bases, V lost 6 bases, and 4 bases had no gene match. CDR3 DNA: TGTGCCAGCAGAGCTAGCGGGAGGCCCGAGCAGTACTTC. Translated: CASRASGRPEQYF.